This T cell receptor (beta chain) was sequenced for a study of T-cell memory formation after mild COVID-19. Overall study results and limits: From day 15 to 85, contracting clones were balanced between CD4 and CD8, whereas later expanders leaned toward CD4+.

UMIs and sample barcodes were carried by the TCR alpha and TCR beta cDNA libraries that 5'RACE produced using constant-segment primers. TCRdb independently ran MiXCR on the 5' RACE reads; one entry per CDR3 protein. This sample has 550,000 to 700,000 distinct CDR3 sequences, with 17% found just once. This clonotype was counted a few times. What it binds is not known. Germline V lookup: CDR1 SNHLY, CDR2 FYNNEI. The CDR3 consists of 12 residues. Trimming pared 3 bases from V and 4 bases from J, leaving 6 bases between. The material sequenced was PBMCs or a T cell subset sorted from them (not recorded which). This clonotype was obtained from an adult woman who had mild COVID-19 (a few samples of this study predate the infection). Cell type and time point are not known. The rearrangement uses TRBV2 and TRBJ1-1; tentatively, D is TRBD1 (5 bases). The CDR3 loop is CASSDGATEAFF. In DNA, the CDR3 is TGTGCCAGCAGTGACGGGGCCACTGAAGCTTTCTTT.